This TCR beta chain appears in the sequencing data of a study of T cells in Graves' hyperthyroidism and ophthalmopathy. Newly diagnosed hyperthyroidism, duration under 2 months, in patients aged 18 to 65. The CDR3 length is 15 residues. Germline-derived CDR1 and CDR2 are SGHAT and FQNNGV. Trimming left V 1 base short and J 4 bases short, with 14 bases between. Authors of the study amplified TCR beta CDR3 regions from RNA transcripts. Carried out on the TCR CDR3, a first-round RT-PCR used the HTBI primer set. A single record per CDR3 protein comes from TCRdb applying MiXCR to the multiplex PCR reads. Of over 200,000 distinct CDR3 sequences listed, 17% are singletons. This clonotype was seen many times. Its specificity is not known. Whole-study results and caveats: Ophthalmopathy was separated from stable hyperthyroidism by a 13 V-J model. Median prediction lead before ophthalmopathy onset was 6.5 months with the model. Most thyroid clonotypes with frequency above 0.001 were detected in blood.

This clonotype originated in a man aged 45-65 years with Graves' hyperthyroidism. The chain couples TRBV11-2 to TRBJ2-7; D not resolved. Sample: blood. The DNA for the CDR3 is TGTGCCAGCAGCTTAGGGGTTAGACCCCTTTACGAGCAGTACTTC. It is translated as CASSLGVRPLYEQYF.